The text below deals with one T cell receptor beta chain. Its antigen is as yet unknown. The data stem from a study of shared clonotypes between healthy human individuals. At the level of the study: Per-donor plates numbered three CD4 naive, three CD4 memory, two CD8 naive and one CD8 memory. Study-wide results and caveats: The low donor count limited represented genetic and exposure-history diversity.

Deletions cut 4 bases from V and 6 bases from J, with 12 bases between. The CDR3 is made up of 14 amino acids. Germline values: CDR1 ENHRY, CDR2 SYGVKD. Per sorted-subset replicate PCR, input was around 220 ng DNA, representing around 29,000 T cell genomes. Produced via immunoSEQ multiplex PCR; TCRdb's table is partial and in-frame only. In the table there are a few million clones, about 94% of which are singletons. Sequencing was performed on naive CD4+ T cells sorted from blood. Subset reported: CD45RA+ positively selected. This chain connects TRBV10-3 to TRBJ2-2; possible D gene TRBD1, 6 bases. The clonotype originates from a man aged 18-30 years in good health. CDR3: CAISVGSGAGELFF. The CDR3 DNA sequence: TGTGCCATCAGTGTAGGCTCAGGGGCCGGGGAGCTGTTTTTT.